This T cell receptor (beta chain) originates from a study of cytotoxic CD8 clonotypes in ibrutinib-treated CLL. Study at large: The patient breakdown showed fewer than 12 relapsed/refractory and approximately 14 treatment-naive cases, with about 18 IGHV unmutated. After median approximately 74 months, around 14 stayed in remission, some 12 progressed; responses roughly 24 partial, 2 complete. Averaging across samples gave roughly 280,000 productive templates and roughly 100,000 productive rearrangements.

This clone was observed a few times. Its specificity is not known. V dropped 5 bases and J dropped 1 base, with 11 bases sitting between them. The CDR3 covers 13 residues. Germline CDR1 and CDR2: GTSNPN and SVGIG (reference sequence). General observations from the study: The study found baseline clonality above age-matched healthy donors, tracking circulating CD8+ T-cell counts.

Method: immunoSEQ multiplex PCR; TCRdb's copy keeps in-frame clones and lacks some. The data show more than 55,000 clones, approximately 71% seen once. This TCR came from a human donor with chronic lymphocytic leukemia. J is TRBJ1-1 and V is TRBV30; D is ambiguous. The material was PBMCs, obtained after 12 months of ibrutinib treatment. The CDR3 region has the DNA TGTGCCTGGGACACTCGACAGAACACTGAAGCTTTCTTT. It specifies CAWDTRQNTEAFF. The full variable domain, completed using reference TRBV30 and TRBJ1-1, is SQTIHQWPATLVQPVGSPLSLECTVEGTSNPNLYWYRQAAGRGLQLLFYSVGIGQISSEVPQNLSASRPQDRQFILSSKKLLLSDSGFYLCAWDTRQNTEAFFGQGTRLTVV.